The rows below give T cell receptor beta chains drawn from one sample of a study of T-cell memory formation after mild COVID-19. In TCRdb, the 5' RACE reads were re-called with MiXCR into one record per CDR3 protein. Here the sample spans 180,000 or so distinct CDR3 sequences, around a tenth being singletons. The sequencing sample was made of PBMCs or a T cell subset sorted from them (not recorded which). These receptors came from a man aged 18 to 29 who had mild COVID-19 (a few samples of this study predate the infection). Cell type and time point are not known. CDR3s include the opening cysteine and the closing phenylalanine or tryptophan. The D gene is left open where the match is weak. Some rows mark clone size as missing; the rest say once, few, many or name a class of expanded clone.

many | TRBJ1-1 | TRBD1 | TRBV4-1 | CASSKGTANTEAFF | TGCGCCAGCAGCAAAGGGACAGCTAACACTGAAGCTTTCTTT
few | TRBJ1-1 | - | TRBV3-1 | CASSPPGAAEAFF | TGTGCCAGCAGCCCCCCGGGGGCCGCTGAAGCTTTCTTT
- | TRBJ1-1 | - | TRBV3-1 | CASSQGGTGRSAFF | TGTGCCAGCAGCCAAGGGGGAACAGGGAGGTCAGCTTTCTTT
- | TRBJ1-1 | - | TRBV5-1 | CASSLVPESGTEAFF | TGCGCCAGCAGCTTGGTTCCCGAGAGTGGGACTGAAGCTTTCTTT
- | TRBJ1-1 | - | TRBV7-9 | CASSLEDYTEAFF | TGTGCCAGCAGCTTAGAGGATTACACTGAAGCTTTCTTT
- | TRBJ1-5 | - | TRBV3-1 | CASSQGSQGSYQPQHF | TGTGCCAGCAGCCAAGGTTCCCAGGGGTCGTATCAGCCCCAGCATTTT
few | TRBJ2-5 | TRBD2 | TRBV5-1 | CASSAGLEETQYF | TGCGCCAGCAGCGCTGGACTAGAGGAGACCCAGTACTTC
- | TRBJ1-5 | TRBD1 | TRBV12-3/TRBV12-4 | CASSLGQGRGPQHF | TGTGCCAGCAGTTTAGGACAGGGGAGGGGTCCCCAGCATTTT
few | TRBJ1-1 | - | TRBV5-4 | CASSFHGVGEAFF | TGTGCCAGCAGCTTTCACGGGGTAGGTGAAGCTTTCTTT
- | TRBJ2-5 | - | TRBV27 | CASRRAGRETQYF | TGTGCCAGCAGGAGGGCAGGGCGAGAGACCCAGTACTTC
few | TRBJ1-4 | - | TRBV12-3/TRBV12-4 | CASSFQDGYNEKLFF | TGTGCCAGCAGTTTCCAGGACGGTTATAATGAAAAACTGTTTTTT
- | TRBJ1-4 | - | TRBV5-1 | CASSVRVEEKLFF | TGCGCCAGCAGTGTAAGAGTGGAGGAAAAACTGTTTTTT
many | TRBJ2-5 | - | TRBV5-1 | CASSPVEVETQYF | TGCGCCAGCAGCCCCGTGGAGGTAGAGACCCAGTACTTC
few | TRBJ1-1 | - | TRBV28 | CASSGGAEAFF | TGTGCCAGCAGCGGGGGGGCTGAAGCTTTCTTT
- | TRBJ2-5 | TRBD2 | TRBV7-9 | CASRGLAGMETQYF | TGTGCCAGCAGGGGACTAGCGGGGATGGAGACCCAGTACTTC
- | TRBJ1-1 | - | TRBV7-3 | CASSPSAMNTEAFF | TGTGCCAGCAGCCCCTCAGCCATGAACACTGAAGCTTTCTTT
- | TRBJ2-7 | - | TRBV6-5 | CASSRYSTGPGDEQYF | TGTGCCAGCAGTCGATACTCCACTGGTCCCGGCGACGAACAGTACTTC
- | TRBJ1-1 | TRBD1 | TRBV6-6 | CASSRPGTGGTEAFF | TGTGCCAGCAGCCGTCCCGGGACAGGGGGCACTGAAGCTTTCTTT
few | TRBJ2-5 | TRBD1 | TRBV5-1 | CASSLERGQLVETQYF | TGCGCCAGCAGCTTGGAGAGGGGACAGCTTGTAGAGACCCAGTACTTC
- | TRBJ1-5 | - | TRBV4-3 | CASSQDLGRGFQPQHF | TGCGCCAGCAGCCAAGATCTCGGCAGGGGTTTTCAGCCCCAGCATTTT
few | TRBJ2-5 | TRBD2 | TRBV7-2 | CASSLVGTSGGRETQYF | TGTGCCAGCAGCTTAGTAGGCACTAGCGGGGGACGGGAGACCCAGTACTTC
few | TRBJ2-2 | - | TRBV20-1 | CSARGGTNTGELFF | TGCAGTGCTAGAGGAGGGACGAACACCGGGGAGCTGTTTTTT
few | TRBJ2-3 | TRBD2 | TRBV20-1 | CSLAGALSSTDTQYF | TGCAGTCTAGCGGGGGCCCTATCTAGCACAGATACGCAGTATTTT
many | TRBJ2-2 | TRBD1 | TRBV5-1 | CASSLAGTGNTGELFF | TGCGCCAGCAGCTTGGCCGGGACAGGGAACACCGGGGAGCTGTTTTTT
many | TRBJ2-1 | TRBD1 | TRBV4-2 | CASSQETGDYNEQFF | TGTGCCAGCAGCCAAGAGACAGGGGATTACAATGAGCAGTTCTTC
- | TRBJ2-5 | TRBD2 | TRBV6-2/TRBV6-3 | CASSLAGGSEAQYF | TGTGCCAGCAGTCTCGCGGGGGGATCAGAGGCCCAGTACTTC
- | TRBJ1-5 | - | TRBV2 | CASSSVIKGQPQHF | TGTGCCAGCAGCAGTGTCATCAAAGGTCAGCCCCAGCATTTT
- | TRBJ2-1 | - | TRBV7-6 | CASSLASLANEQFF | TGTGCCAGCAGCTTAGCGTCACTAGCCAATGAGCAGTTCTTC
many | TRBJ2-7 | TRBD1 | TRBV7-2 | CASSLAAGTDYEQYF | TGTGCCAGCAGCTTAGCGGCCGGGACAGACTACGAGCAGTACTTC
- | TRBJ1-4 | - | TRBV12-3/TRBV12-4 | CASSQVLANEKLFF | TGTGCCAGCAGCCAAGTTCTCGCTAATGAAAAACTGTTTTTT